Following are 3 T cell receptor beta chains from one sample sequenced in a study of blood T cell repertoires in COVID-19. Clones were read by immunoSEQ multiplex PCR, and TCRdb kept only the in-frame ones, dropping some. The data hold 180,000 or so clones, with about 70% observed a single time. Sequencing input: peripheral blood. These receptors were obtained from a woman aged 50 to 60 with active or convalescent COVID-19.

CDR3 amino acids: CASSGQGGTEAFF. In DNA form, the CDR3 reads TGTGCCAGCAGCGGACAGGGCGGAACTGAAGCTTTCTTT. This rearrangement joins TRBV2 to TRBJ1-1, with 8 bases fitting TRBD1. There are 13 residues in the CDR3. Germline V lookup: CDR1 SNHLY, CDR2 FYNNEI. With V trimmed by 6 bases and J by 5 bases, 5 bases remained unmatched.

This sequence joins TRBV6-2 or TRBV6-3 and TRBJ2-2; weak D call: TRBD2 (5 bases). The germline V gene encodes CDR1 MNHEY and CDR2 SVGEGT. The CDR3 extends over 13 amino acids. V shed 5 bases and J shed 7 bases, with 11 bases lying between them. The CDR3 loop is CASSQRSGGELFF. The CDR3 DNA sequence: TGTGCCAGCAGTCAGCGGTCCGGCGGGGAGCTGTTTTTT.

A few counts support this clone. This chain uses TRBV2 with TRBJ1-1; the D is unclear. The V end lost 4 bases, the J end lost 3 bases, and 6 bases lay between the germline ends. The CDR3 length is 12 residues. The germline CDR1 and CDR2 sequences are SNHLY and FYNNEI. CDR3: CASSARDTEAFF. CDR3 DNA: TGTGCCAGCAGTGCACGGGACACTGAAGCTTTCTTT.